These 3 T cell receptor beta chains originate from one sample sequenced in a study of early T cells in non-severe SARS-CoV-2 infection. MiXCR, run by TCRdb on the 5' RACE reads, gives a single entry per CDR3 protein. The sample lists some 46,000 distinct CDR3 sequences, about 6% seen once, with around 20% in the top ten. The sequenced sample was whole blood, obtained at baseline. These receptors all stem from an adult who was a healthcare worker with PCR-confirmed SARS-CoV-2 infection or an uninfected control (not recorded which).

This clonotype has at least ten counts. This chain joins TRBV12-3 or TRBV12-4 and TRBJ2-7; TRBD2 matches at 7 bases. The CDR3 loop spans 14 amino acids. Trimming at V came to 6 bases and at J to 6 bases, leaving 11 bases not matched to a gene. The CDR3 coding sequence is TGTGCCAGCAGAGGGGCGGGAGTCCAGGCCGAGCAGTACTTC. Protein product: CASRGAGVQAEQYF.

The sample holds a few counts of this clonotype. The chain recombines TRBV7-2 with TRBJ2-1, with 7 bases matching TRBD2. The junction had 9 bases not matched to a gene; V was cut back by 5 bases and J by 14 bases. This CDR3 region has 12 residues. Germline V gives CDR1 SGHTA, CDR2 FQGNSA. CDR3 nucleotide sequence: TGTGCCAGCAGCAACGACGCTAGCGGAGAGTTCTTC. Translated, it gives CASSNDASGEFF.

The sample holds many counts of this clonotype. This chain joins TRBV4-3 and TRBJ2-1, with D possibly matching TRBD2 (6 bases). Trimming took 0 bases from V and 8 from J, leaving 14 bases between them. This CDR3 comprises 15 residues. CDR1 is LGHNA and CDR2 is YSLEER in the germline V gene. The CDR3 reads CASSQDRGRMDEQFF. The CDR3 DNA sequence: TGCGCCAGCAGCCAAGATCGGGGGAGGATGGATGAGCAGTTCTTC.